The T cell receptor (beta chain) described here comes from a study of cytomegalovirus exposure and HLA in healthy donors. The PCR had 60 Vbeta and 13 Jbeta primers. Generated by immunoSEQ multiplex PCR, the TCRdb table keeps only in-frame clones and is missing some. The table has 140,000 to 150,000 clones, about 8.9% seen once. CDR1 is MDHEN and CDR2 is SYDVKM in the germline V gene. Trimming took off 4 bases at V and 4 bases at J, with 10 bases between the two ends. CDR3 length: 13 amino acids. The sequenced sample was PBMCs. The receptor was isolated from a man aged 45-65 years in good health and CMV-seronegative. This chain joins TRBV28 and TRBJ1-2; D unresolved. The CDR3: CASSSQPAYGYTF. The CDR3 DNA reads as TGTGCCAGCAGTTCACAGCCAGCCTATGGCTACACCTTC.